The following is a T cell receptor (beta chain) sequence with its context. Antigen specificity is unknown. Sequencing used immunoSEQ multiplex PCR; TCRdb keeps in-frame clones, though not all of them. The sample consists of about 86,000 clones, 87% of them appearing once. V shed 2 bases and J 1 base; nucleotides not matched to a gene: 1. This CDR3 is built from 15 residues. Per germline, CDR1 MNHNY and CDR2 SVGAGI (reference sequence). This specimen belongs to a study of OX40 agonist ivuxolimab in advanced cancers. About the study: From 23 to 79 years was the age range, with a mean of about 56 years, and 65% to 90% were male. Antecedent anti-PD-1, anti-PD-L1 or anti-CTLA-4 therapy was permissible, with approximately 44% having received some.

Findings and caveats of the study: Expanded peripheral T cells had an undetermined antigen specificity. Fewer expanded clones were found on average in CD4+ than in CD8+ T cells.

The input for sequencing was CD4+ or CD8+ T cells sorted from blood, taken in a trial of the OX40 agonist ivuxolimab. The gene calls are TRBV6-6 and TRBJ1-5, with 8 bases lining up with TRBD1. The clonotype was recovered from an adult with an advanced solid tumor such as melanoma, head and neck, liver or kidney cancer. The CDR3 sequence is CASSYQGASNQPQHF. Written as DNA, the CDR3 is TGTGCCAGCAGTTACCAGGGGGCAAGCAATCAGCCCCAGCATTTT.